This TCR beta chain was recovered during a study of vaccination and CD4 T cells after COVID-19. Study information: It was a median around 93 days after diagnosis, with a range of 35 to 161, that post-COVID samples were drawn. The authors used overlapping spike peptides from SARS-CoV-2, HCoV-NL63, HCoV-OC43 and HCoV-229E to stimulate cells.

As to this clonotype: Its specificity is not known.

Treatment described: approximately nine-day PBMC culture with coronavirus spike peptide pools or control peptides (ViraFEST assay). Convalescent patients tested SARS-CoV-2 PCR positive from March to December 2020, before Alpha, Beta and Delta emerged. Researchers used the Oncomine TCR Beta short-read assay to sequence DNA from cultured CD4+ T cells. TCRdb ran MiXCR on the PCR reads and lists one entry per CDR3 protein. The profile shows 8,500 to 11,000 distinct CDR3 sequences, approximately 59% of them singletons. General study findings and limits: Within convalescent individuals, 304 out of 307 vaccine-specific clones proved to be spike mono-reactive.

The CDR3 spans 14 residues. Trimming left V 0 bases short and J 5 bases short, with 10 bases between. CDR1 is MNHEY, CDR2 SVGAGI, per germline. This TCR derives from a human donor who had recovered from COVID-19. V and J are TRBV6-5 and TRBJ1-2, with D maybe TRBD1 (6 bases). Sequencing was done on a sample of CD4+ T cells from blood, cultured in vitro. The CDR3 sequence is CASSYSADSYGYTF. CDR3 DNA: TGTGCCAGCAGTTACTCCGCGGACAGTTATGGCTACACCTTC.